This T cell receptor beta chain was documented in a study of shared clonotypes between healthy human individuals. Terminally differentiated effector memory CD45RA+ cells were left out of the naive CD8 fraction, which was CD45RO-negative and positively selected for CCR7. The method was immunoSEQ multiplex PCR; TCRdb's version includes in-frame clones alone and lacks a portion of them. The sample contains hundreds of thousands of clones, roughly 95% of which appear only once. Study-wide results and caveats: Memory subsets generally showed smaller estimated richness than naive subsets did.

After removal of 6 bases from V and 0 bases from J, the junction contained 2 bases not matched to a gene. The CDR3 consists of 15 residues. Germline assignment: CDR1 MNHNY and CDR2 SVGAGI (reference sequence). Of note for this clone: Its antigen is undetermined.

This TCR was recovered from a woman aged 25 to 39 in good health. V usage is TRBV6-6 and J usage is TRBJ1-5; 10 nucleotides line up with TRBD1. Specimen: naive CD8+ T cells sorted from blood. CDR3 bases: TGTGCCAGCAGCAGGACAGGGGGTAGCAATCAGCCCCAGCATTTT. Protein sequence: CASSRTGGSNQPQHF.